Below are 9 T cell receptor beta chains sequenced from a single sample in a study of blood T cells in healthy people across ages (dated by TCRdb to 2014 to 2015). The library relied on 5' RACE. The sample was run on an Illumina HiSeq 2500. A second PCR of about 6 to 11 cycles was performed with a sample-barcoded 5' primer and a J-beta primer mix. TCRdb trimmed public reads at Q25 via fastp, called clones via MiXCR and kept in-frame beta chains. Each record represents a unique CDR3 protein, reported with the most common genes and DNA among its rows. The sample data list about 640,000 distinct CDR3 sequences, and under 70% of these were observed just once. The top ten hold over 30% of the sample. What was sequenced was blood. The source of these receptors is a man between 60 and 75 years old in good health.

This rearrangement joins TRBV20-1 to TRBJ2-3; 9 bases align to TRBD2. J gave up 1 base and V 5 bases, and 4 bases lay outside the gene matches. From germline, CDR1 is DFQATT and CDR2 SNEGSKA (reference sequence). The CDR3 loop spans 14 amino acids. Here the CDR3 DNA reads TGCAGTGCTCTAGCGGGGTGGGGCACAGATACGCAGTATTTT. It translates to CSALAGWGTDTQYF.

The chain has TRBV7-2 and TRBJ1-4, with 7 bases matching TRBD1. CDR1 and CDR2 from the germline V gene are SGHTA and FQGNSA. With V trimmed by 5 bases and J by 8 bases, 11 bases remained unmatched. CDR3 length: 15 residues. CDR3: CASSDQTGPNEKLFF. For the CDR3, the DNA is TGTGCCAGCAGCGACCAGACAGGGCCAAACGAAAAACTGTTTTTT.

The J gene is TRBJ2-3, the V gene TRBV10-3; TRBD1 aligns across 7 bases. V lost 5 bases and J lost 0; bases outside the gene matches: 8. The germline V gene encodes CDR1 ENHRY and CDR2 SYGVKD. The CDR3 contains 16 residues. The CDR3 region is CAISTKTGLSTDTQYF. The CDR3 DNA reads as TGTGCCATCAGTACCAAGACAGGGCTCAGCACAGATACGCAGTATTTT.

The chain links TRBV21-1 to TRBJ1-5; the D call in the table, TRBD1, was not verified against the DNA. TRBV21-1 is recorded as a pseudogene. The CDR3 loop spans 17 amino acids. The CDR3 DNA sequence: TGTGCCAGCAGCAAAGAGGCGCCGGGACAGGGGGTTCAGCCCCAGCATTTT. Protein product: CASSKEAPGQGVQPQHF.

The chain combines TRBV5-5 with TRBJ2-5; TRBD2 aligns across 7 bases. Unmatched junction bases numbered 8, after V lost 4 bases and J lost 2 bases. In germline, CDR1 is SGHKS, CDR2 YYEKEE (reference sequence). The CDR3 is 15 amino acids. CDR3 protein: CASSNGLVGQETQYF. CDR3 in DNA: TGTGCCAGCAGCAATGGACTAGTGGGGCAAGAGACCCAGTACTTC.

The table lists this clonotype with a few counts. The chain couples TRBV2 to TRBJ2-7; 8 bases match TRBD2. CDR1 and CDR2 (germline): SNHLY, FYNNEI. CDR3 size: 16 residues. The ends lost 3 bases at V and 0 bases at J; junction bases unmatched: 7. DNA of the CDR3: TGTGCCAGCAGTGATTTCGGGGGGGGCCGCTCCTACGAGCAGTACTTC. Amino acid sequence: CASSDFGGGRSYEQYF.

The J gene is TRBJ2-3, the V gene TRBV5-1, with no clear D. Per the germline V gene, CDR1 is SGHRS and CDR2 is YFSETQ. CDR3 size: 15 residues. V lost 0 bases and J 1 base, leaving 9 bases between the germline ends. CDR3 in DNA: TGCGCCAGCAGCTTGGAATATCCGGGCACAGATACGCAGTATTTT. This translates into CASSLEYPGTDTQYF.

The chain is built from TRBV12-3 or TRBV12-4 and TRBJ1-5; the D gene is possibly TRBD1 (5 bases). Deletions cut 4 bases from V and 5 bases from J, with 9 bases between. The CDR3 spans 13 residues. The CDR3 DNA reads TGTGCCAGCAGTTGGGACGGGGATCAGCCCCAGCATTTT. Its translation is CASSWDGDQPQHF.

V usage is TRBV29-1 and J usage is TRBJ1-2, with D possibly matching TRBD1 (5 bases). The CDR3 totals 12 residues. V was shortened by 4 bases and J by 4 bases, with 10 bases between the two germline ends. Germline CDR1 is SQVTM and CDR2 is ANQGSEA. CDR3 sequence reads: CSVAWGTYGYTF. CDR3 sequence (DNA): TGCAGCGTTGCCTGGGGGACCTATGGCTACACCTTC.